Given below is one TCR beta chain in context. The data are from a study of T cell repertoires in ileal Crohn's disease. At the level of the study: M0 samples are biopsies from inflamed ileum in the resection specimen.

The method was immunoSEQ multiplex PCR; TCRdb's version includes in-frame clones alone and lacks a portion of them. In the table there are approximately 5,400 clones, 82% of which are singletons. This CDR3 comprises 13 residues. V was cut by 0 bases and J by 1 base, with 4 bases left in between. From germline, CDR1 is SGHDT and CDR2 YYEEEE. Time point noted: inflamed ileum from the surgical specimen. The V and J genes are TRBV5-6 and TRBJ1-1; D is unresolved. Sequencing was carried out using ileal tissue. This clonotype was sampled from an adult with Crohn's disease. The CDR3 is CASSLVTNTEAFF. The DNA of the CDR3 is TGTGCCAGCAGCTTGGTAACGAACACTGAAGCTTTCTTT.